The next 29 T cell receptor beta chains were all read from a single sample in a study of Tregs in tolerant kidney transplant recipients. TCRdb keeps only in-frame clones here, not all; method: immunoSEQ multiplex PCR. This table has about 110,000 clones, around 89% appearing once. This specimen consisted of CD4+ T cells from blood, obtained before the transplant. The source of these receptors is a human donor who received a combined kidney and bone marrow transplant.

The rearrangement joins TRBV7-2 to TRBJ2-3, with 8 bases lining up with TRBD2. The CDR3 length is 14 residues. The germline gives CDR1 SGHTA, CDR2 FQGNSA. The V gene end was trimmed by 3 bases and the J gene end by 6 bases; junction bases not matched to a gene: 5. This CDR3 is CASSLRAGEDTQYF. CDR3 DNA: TGTGCCAGCAGCTTGAGAGCGGGGGAGGATACGCAGTATTTT.

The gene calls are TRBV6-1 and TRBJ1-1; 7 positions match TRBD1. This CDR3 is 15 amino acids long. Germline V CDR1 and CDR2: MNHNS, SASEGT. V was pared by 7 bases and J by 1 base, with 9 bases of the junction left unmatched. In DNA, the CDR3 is TGTGCCAGCATCCCCTACACAGGGGCGAACACTGAAGCTTTCTTT. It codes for CASIPYTGANTEAFF.

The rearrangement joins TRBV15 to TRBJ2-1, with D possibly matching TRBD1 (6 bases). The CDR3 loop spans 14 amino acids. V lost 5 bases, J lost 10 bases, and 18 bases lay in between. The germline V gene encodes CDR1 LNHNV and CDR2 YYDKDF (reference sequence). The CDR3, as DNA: TGTGCCACCAGCGGATACAGGGAGCTCCGGGAGCAGTTCTTC. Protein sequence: CATSGYRELREQFF. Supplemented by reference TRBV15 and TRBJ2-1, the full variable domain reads DAMVIQNPRYQVTQFGKPVTLSCSQTLNHNVMYWYQQKSSQAPKLLFHYYDKDFNNEADTPDNFQSRRPNTSFCFLDIRSPGLGDTAMYLCATSGYRELREQFFGPGTRLTVL.

The CDR3 region is CASSLLTGGIGELFF. CDR3 DNA: TGTGCCAGCAGCTTGCTGACAGGGGGGATCGGGGAGCTGTTTTTT. V and J are TRBV5-4 and TRBJ2-2, with 9 nucleotides matching TRBD1. With V trimmed by 1 base and J by 7 bases, 5 bases remained unmatched. The CDR3 covers 15 residues. From germline, CDR1 is SGHNT and CDR2 YYREEE (reference sequence).

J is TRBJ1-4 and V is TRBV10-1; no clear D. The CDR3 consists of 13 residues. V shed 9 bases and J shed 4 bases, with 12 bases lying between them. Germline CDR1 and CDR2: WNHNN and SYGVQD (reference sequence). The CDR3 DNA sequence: TGCGCCAGTTCGGAGAGGGATAATGAAAAACTGTTTTTT. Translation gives CASSERDNEKLFF.

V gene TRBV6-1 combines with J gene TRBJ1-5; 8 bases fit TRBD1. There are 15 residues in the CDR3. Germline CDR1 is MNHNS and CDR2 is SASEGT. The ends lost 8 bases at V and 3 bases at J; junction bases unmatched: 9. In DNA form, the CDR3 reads TGTGCCAGCCACGTCACAGGGGGAACCAATCAGCCCCAGCATTTT. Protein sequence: CASHVTGGTNQPQHF.

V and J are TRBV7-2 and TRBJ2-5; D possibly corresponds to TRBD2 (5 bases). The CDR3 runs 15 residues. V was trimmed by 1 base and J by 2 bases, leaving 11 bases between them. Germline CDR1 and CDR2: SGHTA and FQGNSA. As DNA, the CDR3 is TGTGCCAGCAGCTTAGATGCAGGAGGACAAGAGACCCAGTACTTC. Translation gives CASSLDAGGQETQYF. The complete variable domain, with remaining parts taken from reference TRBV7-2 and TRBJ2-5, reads GAGVSQSPSNKVTEKGKDVELRCDPISGHTALYWYRQSLGQGLEFLIYFQGNSAPDKSGLPSDRFSAERTGGSVSTLTIQRTQQEDSAVYLCASSLDAGGQETQYFGPGTRLLVL.

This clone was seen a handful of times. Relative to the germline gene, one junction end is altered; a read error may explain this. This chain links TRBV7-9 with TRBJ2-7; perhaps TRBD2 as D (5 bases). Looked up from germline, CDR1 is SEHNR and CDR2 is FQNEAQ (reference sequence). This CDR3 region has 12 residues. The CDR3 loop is CASGHNLGISHF. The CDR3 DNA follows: TGTGCCAGCGGCCACAACCTCGGGATTTCACACTTC.

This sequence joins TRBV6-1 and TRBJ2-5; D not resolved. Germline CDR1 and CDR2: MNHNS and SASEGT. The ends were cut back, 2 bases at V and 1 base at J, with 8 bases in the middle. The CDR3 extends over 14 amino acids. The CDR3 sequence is CASSENRPQETQYF. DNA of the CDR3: TGTGCCAGCAGTGAAAACAGACCCCAAGAGACCCAGTACTTC.

CDR3 DNA: TGCGCCAGCAGCTTGGTTACGGGAGGGCCGTACAATGAGCAGTTCTTC. It encodes CASSLVTGGPYNEQFF. The V gene is TRBV5-1, the J gene TRBJ2-1, with 8 positions matching TRBD2. The length of the CDR3 is 16 residues. CDR1 SGHRS and CDR2 YFSETQ come from the germline V gene. The junction had 6 bases not matched to a gene; V was cut back by 0 bases and J by 4 bases.

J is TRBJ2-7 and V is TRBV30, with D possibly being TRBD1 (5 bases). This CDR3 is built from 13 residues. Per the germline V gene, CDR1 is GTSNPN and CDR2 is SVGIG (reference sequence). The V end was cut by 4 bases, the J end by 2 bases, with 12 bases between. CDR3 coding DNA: TGTGCCTGGAATCGCCAGGGCCCCTACGAGCAGTACTTC. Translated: CAWNRQGPYEQYF.

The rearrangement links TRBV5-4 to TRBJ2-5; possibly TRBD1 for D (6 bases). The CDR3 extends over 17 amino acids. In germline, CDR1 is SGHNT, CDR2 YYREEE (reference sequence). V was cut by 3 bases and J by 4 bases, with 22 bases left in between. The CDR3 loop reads CASSSRGGAPRGETQYF. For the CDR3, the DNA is TGTGCCAGCAGCTCACGAGGGGGAGCACCTAGGGGAGAGACCCAGTACTTC.

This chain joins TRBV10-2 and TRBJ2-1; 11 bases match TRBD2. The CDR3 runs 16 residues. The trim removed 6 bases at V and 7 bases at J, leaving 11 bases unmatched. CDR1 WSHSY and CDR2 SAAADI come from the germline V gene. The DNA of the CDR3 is TGCGCCAGCAGGGTGGGGGTGGCTAGCGGGAGGAATGAGCAGTTCTTC. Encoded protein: CASRVGVASGRNEQFF.

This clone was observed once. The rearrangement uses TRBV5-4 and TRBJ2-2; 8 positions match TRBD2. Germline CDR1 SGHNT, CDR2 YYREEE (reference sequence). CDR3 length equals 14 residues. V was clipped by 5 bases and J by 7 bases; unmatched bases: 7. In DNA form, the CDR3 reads TGTGCCAGCAGGGAGCGGGAGCCTAGCGGGGAGCTGTTTTTT. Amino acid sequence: CASREREPSGELFF. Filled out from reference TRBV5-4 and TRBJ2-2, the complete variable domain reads ETGVTQSPTHLIKTRGQQVTLRCSSQSGHNTVSWYQQALGQGPQFIFQYYREEENGRGNFPPRFSGLQFPNYSSELNVNALELDDSALYLCASREREPSGELFFGEGSRLTVL.

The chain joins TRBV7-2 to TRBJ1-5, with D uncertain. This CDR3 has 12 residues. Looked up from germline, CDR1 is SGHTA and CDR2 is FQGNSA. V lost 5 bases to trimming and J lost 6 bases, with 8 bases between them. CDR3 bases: TGTGCCAGCAGCCAAAATTTTCAGCCCCAGCATTTT. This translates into CASSQNFQPQHF.

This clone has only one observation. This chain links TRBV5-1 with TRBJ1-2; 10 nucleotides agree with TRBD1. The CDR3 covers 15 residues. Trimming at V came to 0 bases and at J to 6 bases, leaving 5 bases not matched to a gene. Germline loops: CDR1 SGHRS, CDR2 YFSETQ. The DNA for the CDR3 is TGCGCCAGCAGCTTGGTAGGACAGGGGGGCCATGGCTACACCTTC. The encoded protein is CASSLVGQGGHGYTF. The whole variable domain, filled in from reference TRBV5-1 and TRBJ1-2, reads KAGVTQTPRYLIKTRGQQVTLSCSPISGHRSVSWYQQTPGQGLQFLFEYFSETQRNKGNFPGRFSGRQFSNSRSEMNVSTLELGDSALYLCASSLVGQGGHGYTFGSGTRLTVV.

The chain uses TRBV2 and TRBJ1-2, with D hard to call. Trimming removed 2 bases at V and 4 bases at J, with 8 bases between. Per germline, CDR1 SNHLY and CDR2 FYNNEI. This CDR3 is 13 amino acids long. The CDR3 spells CASSERQVYGYTF. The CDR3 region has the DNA TGTGCCAGCAGTGAACGGCAGGTCTATGGCTACACCTTC. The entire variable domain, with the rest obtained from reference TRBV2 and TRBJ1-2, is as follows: EPEVTQTPSHQVTQMGQEVILRCVPISNHLYFYWYRQILGQKVEFLVSFYNNEISEKSEIFDDQFSVERPDGSNFTLKIRSTKLEDSAMYFCASSERQVYGYTFGSGTRLTVV.

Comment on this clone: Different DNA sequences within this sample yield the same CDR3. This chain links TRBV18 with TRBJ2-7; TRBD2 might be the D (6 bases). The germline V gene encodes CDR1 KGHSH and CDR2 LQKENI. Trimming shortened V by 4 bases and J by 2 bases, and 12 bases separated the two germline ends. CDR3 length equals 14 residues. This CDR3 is CASSRGAQTYEQYF. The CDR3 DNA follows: TGTGCCAGCTCACGCGGGGCCCAAACCTACGAGCAGTACTTC.

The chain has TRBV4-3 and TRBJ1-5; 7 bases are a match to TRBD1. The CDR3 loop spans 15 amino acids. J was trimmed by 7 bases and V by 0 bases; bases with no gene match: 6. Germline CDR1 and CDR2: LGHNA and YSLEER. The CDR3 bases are TGCGCCAGCAGCCAAGATTACAGGGGTGAGCAGCCCCAGCATTTT. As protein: CASSQDYRGEQPQHF.

The CDR3, as DNA: TGCAGTGGCGAAATCGGCGAGCAGTACTTC. Protein product: CSGEIGEQYF. The V gene is TRBV20-1, the J gene TRBJ2-7; D unclear. The germline V gene encodes CDR1 DFQATT and CDR2 SNEGSKA (reference sequence). This CDR3 contains 10 residues. Trimming took 7 bases from V and 6 from J, leaving 10 bases between them.

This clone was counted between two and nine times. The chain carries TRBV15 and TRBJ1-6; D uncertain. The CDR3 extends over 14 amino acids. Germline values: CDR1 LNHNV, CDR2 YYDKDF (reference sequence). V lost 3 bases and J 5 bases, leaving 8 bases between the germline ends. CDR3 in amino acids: CATSRAHDNSPLHF. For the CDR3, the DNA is TGTGCCACCAGCAGGGCTCATGATAATTCACCCCTCCACTTT.

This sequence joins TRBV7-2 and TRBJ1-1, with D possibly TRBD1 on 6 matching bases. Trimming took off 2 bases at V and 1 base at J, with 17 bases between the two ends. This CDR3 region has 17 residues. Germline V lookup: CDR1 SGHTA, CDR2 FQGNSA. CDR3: CASSLRIKQGPNTEAFF. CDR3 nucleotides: TGTGCCAGCAGCTTAAGAATAAAGCAGGGGCCGAACACTGAAGCTTTCTTT.

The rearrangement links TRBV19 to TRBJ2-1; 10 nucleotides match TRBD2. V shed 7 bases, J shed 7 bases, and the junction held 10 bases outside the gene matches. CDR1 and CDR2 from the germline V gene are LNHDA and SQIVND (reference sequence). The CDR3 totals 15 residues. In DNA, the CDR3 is TGTGCCAGTACCCTTAGCGGGAGGTTGGGGAATGAGCAGTTCTTC. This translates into CASTLSGRLGNEQFF.

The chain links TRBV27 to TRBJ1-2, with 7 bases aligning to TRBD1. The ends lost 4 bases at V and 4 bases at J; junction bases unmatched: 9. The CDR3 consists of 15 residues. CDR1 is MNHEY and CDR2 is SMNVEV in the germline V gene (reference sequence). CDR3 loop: CASSSYRGRGYGYTF. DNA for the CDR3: TGTGCCAGCAGTTCGTACAGGGGTCGGGGCTATGGCTACACCTTC.

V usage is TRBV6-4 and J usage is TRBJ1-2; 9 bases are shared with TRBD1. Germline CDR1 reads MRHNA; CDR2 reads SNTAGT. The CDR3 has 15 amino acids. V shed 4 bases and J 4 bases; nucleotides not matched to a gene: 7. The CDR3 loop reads CASSVTGGRGYGYTF. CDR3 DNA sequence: TGTGCCAGCAGTGTTACAGGGGGCAGAGGCTATGGCTACACCTTC.

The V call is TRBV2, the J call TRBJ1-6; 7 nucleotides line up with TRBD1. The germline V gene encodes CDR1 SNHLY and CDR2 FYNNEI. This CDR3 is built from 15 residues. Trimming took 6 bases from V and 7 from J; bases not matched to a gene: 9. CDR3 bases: TGTGCCAGCAGGGAGGAAGGGACAGCCAATTCACCCCTCCACTTT. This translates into CASREEGTANSPLHF. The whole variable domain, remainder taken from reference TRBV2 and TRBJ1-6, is EPEVTQTPSHQVTQMGQEVILRCVPISNHLYFYWYRQILGQKVEFLVSFYNNEISEKSEIFDDQFSVERPDGSNFTLKIRSTKLEDSAMYFCASREEGTANSPLHFGNGTRLTVT.

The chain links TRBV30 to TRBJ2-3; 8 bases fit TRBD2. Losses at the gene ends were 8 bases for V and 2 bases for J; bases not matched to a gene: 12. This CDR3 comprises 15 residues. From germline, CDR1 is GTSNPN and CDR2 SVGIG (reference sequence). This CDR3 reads CAGTWRGENTDTQYF. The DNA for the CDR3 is TGTGCCGGGACCTGGCGGGGGGAAAACACAGATACGCAGTATTTT.

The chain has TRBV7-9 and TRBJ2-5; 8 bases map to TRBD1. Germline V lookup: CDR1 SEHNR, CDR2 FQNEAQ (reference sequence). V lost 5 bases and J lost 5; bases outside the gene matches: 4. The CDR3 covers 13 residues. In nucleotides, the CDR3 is TGTGCCAGCAGCCGACAGGGGCACGAGACCCAGTACTTC. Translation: CASSRQGHETQYF. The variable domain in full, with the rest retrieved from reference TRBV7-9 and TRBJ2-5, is DTGVSQNPRHKITKRGQNVTFRCDPISEHNRLYWYRQTLGQGPEFLTYFQNEAQLEKSRLLSDRFSAERPKGSFSTLEIQRTEQGDSAMYLCASSRQGHETQYFGPGTRLLVL.

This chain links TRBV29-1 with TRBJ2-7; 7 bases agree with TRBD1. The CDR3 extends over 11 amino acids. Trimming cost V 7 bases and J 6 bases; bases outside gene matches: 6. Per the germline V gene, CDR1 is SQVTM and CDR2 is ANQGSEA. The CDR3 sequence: CSAHRGFEQYF. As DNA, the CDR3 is TGCAGCGCCCACAGGGGTTTCGAGCAGTACTTC.